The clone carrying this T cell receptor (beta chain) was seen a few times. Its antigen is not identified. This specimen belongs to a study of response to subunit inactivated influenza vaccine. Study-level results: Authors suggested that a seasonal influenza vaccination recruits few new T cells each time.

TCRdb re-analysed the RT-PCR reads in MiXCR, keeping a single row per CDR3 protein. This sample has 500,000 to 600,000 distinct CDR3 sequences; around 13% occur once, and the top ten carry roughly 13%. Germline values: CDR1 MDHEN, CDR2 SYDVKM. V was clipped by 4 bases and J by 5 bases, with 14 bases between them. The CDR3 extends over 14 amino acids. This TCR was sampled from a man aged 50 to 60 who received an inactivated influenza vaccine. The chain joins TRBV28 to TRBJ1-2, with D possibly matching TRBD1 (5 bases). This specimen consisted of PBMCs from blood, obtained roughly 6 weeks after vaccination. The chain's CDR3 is CASSSGQNDYGYTF. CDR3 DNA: TGTGCCAGCAGTTCAGGACAAAATGATTATGGCTACACCTTC.